The T cell receptor (beta chain) under discussion was sequenced for a study of blood T cell repertoires in COVID-19. The CDR3 has 16 residues. The germline gives CDR1 SQVTM, CDR2 ANQGSEA. Deletions cut 5 bases from V and 0 bases from J, with 18 bases between. The participants were between 18 and 89 years old and came from under 25 US areas. Cohort assignment relied on participant-reported clinical history. Under the authors' procedure: Counts of nucleated cells, estimated from reference gene primer amplification, were obtained. Libraries were prepared by immunoSEQ multiplex PCR; TCRdb keeps only in-frame clonotypes and omits some of them. That table gives V, J and clone size, and the DNA gave D and trimming. This sample has around 300,000 clones, with almost 90% found just once.

Specimen: PBMCs or T cells enriched from blood (not recorded which). This TCR was recovered from a woman younger than 35 with acute COVID-19. The J gene is TRBJ2-3, the V gene TRBV29-1, with a possible D match to TRBD2 (6 bases). This chain's CDR3 is CSVLHAGTLSTDTQYF. CDR3 coding DNA: TGCAGCGTTCTCCACGCCGGGACTTTGAGCACAGATACGCAGTATTTT.